This T cell receptor (beta chain) originates from a study of response to subunit inactivated influenza vaccine. Study-wide points: Only a handful of new T cells, the authors suggested, are recruited with each seasonal influenza vaccination.

TCRdb re-analysed the RT-PCR reads in MiXCR, keeping a single row per CDR3 protein. The sample consists of 530,000 or so distinct CDR3 sequences, less than 15% of them appearing once. V lost 3 bases and J 4 bases, leaving 5 bases between the germline ends. This CDR3 is 12 amino acids long. Germline CDR1 is LGHDT and CDR2 is YNNKEL (reference sequence). With regard to this clonotype: Its antigen is unknown.

The source material was PBMCs from blood, sampled 11 to 12 days after vaccination. This receptor was identified in a man aged 45-65 years who received an inactivated influenza vaccine. The rearrangement links TRBV3-1 to TRBJ2-3, with no clear D. This CDR3 reads CASSHLSDTQYF. DNA for the CDR3: TGTGCCAGCAGCCACCTCTCAGATACGCAGTATTTT.